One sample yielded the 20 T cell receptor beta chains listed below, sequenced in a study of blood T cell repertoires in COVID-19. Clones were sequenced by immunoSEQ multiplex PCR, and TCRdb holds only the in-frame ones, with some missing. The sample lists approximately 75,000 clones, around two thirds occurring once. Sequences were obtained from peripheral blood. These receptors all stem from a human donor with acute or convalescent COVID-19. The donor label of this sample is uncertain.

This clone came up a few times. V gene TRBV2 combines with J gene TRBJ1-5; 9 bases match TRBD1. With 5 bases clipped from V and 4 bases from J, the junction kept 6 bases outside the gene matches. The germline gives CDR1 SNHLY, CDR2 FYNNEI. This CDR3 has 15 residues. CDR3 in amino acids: CASSPRQGGNQPQHF. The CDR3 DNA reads TGTGCCAGCAGTCCCCGACAGGGGGGGAATCAGCCCCAGCATTTT.

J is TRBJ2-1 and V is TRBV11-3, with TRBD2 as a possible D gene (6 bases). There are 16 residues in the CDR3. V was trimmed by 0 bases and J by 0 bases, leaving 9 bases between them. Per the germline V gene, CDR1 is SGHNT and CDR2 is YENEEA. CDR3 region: CASSLERGASYNEQFF. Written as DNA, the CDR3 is TGTGCCAGCAGCTTAGAGCGCGGGGCCTCCTACAATGAGCAGTTCTTC.

CDR3 DNA: TGTGCCAGCAGTGAATTCGGCGGACTCTCCTACAATGAGCAGTTCTTC. It translates to CASSEFGGLSYNEQFF. The chain couples TRBV25-1 to TRBJ2-1; D may be TRBD2 (5 bases). CDR1 MGHDK and CDR2 SYGVNS come from the germline V gene. V shed 1 base and J shed 0 bases, with 10 bases lying between them. The CDR3 is made up of 16 amino acids. The whole variable domain, remainder taken from reference TRBV25-1 and TRBJ2-1, is EADIYQTPRYLVIGTGKKITLECSQTMGHDKMYWYQQDPGMELHLIHYSYGVNSTEKGDLSSESTVSRIRTEHFPLTLESARPSHTSQYLCASSEFGGLSYNEQFFGPGTRLTVL.

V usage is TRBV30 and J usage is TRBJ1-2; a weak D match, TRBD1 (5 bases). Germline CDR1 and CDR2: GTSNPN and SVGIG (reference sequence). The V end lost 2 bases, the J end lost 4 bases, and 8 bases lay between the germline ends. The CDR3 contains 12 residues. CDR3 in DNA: TGTGCCTGGAGTTTCAGGGCCTATGGCTACACCTTC. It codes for CAWSFRAYGYTF.

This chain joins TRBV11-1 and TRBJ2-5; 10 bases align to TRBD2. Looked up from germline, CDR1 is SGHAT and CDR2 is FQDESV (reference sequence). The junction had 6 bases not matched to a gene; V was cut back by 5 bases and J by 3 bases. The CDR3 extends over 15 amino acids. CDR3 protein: CASSPSGRAEETQYF. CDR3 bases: TGTGCCAGCAGCCCTAGCGGGAGAGCCGAAGAGACCCAGTACTTC.

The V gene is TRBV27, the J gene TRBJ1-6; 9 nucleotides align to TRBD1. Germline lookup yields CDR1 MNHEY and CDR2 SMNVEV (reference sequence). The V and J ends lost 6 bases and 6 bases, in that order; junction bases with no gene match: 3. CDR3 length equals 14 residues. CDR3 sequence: CASRGTGFNSPLHF. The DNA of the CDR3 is TGTGCCAGCAGGGGGACAGGGTTTAATTCACCCCTCCACTTT.

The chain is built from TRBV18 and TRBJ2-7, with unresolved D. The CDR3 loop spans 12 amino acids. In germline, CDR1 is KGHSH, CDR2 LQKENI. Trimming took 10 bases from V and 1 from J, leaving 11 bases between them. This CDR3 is CATSPGSYEQYF. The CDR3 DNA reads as TGTGCCACCTCCCCCGGGTCCTACGAGCAGTACTTC.

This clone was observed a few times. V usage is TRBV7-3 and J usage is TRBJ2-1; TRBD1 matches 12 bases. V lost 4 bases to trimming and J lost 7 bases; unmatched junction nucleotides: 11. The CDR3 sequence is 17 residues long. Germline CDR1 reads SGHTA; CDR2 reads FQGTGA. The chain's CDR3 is CASSSLSGTGGLNEQFF. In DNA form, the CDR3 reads TGTGCCAGCAGCTCACTATCCGGGACAGGGGGCTTAAATGAGCAGTTCTTC.

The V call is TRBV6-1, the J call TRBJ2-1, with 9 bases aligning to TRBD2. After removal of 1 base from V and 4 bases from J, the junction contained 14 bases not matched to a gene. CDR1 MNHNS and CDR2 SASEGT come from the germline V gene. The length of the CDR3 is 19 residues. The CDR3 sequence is CASSEEGGGANIRYNEQFF. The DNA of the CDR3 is TGTGCCAGCAGTGAAGAGGGCGGGGGGGCAAATATTAGGTACAATGAGCAGTTCTTC.

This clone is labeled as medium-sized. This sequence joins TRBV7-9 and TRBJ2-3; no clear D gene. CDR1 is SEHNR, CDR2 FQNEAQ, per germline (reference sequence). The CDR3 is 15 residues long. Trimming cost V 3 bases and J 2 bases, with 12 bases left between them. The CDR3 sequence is CASSFTRPPTDTQYF. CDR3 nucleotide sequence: TGTGCCAGCAGCTTCACGAGGCCCCCCACAGATACGCAGTATTTT.

CDR3 DNA: TGTGCCATCAGTCAAGGGACAGCCGGAAATCAGCCCCAGCATTTT. Its translation: CAISQGTAGNQPQHF. The gene calls are TRBV10-3 and TRBJ1-5, with 7 positions matching TRBD1. The length of the CDR3 is 15 residues. Germline values: CDR1 ENHRY, CDR2 SYGVKD. V lost 5 bases to trimming and J lost 4 bases; unmatched junction nucleotides: 8.

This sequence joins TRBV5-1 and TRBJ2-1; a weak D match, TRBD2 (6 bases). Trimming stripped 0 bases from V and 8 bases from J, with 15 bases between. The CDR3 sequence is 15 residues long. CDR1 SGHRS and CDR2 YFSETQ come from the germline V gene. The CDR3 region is CASSLEGLSIHEQFF. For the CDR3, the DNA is TGCGCCAGCAGCTTGGAAGGACTAAGTATCCATGAGCAGTTCTTC. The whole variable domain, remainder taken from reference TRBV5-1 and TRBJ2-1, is KAGVTQTPRYLIKTRGQQVTLSCSPISGHRSVSWYQQTPGQGLQFLFEYFSETQRNKGNFPGRFSGRQFSNSRSEMNVSTLELGDSALYLCASSLEGLSIHEQFFGPGTRLTVL.

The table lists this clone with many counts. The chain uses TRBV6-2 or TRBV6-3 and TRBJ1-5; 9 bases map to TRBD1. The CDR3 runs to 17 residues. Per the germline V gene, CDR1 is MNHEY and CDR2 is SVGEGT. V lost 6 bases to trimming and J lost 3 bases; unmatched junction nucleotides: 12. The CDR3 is CASSRDRAAPVNQPQHF. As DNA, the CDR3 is TGTGCCAGCAGCCGGGACAGGGCCGCACCAGTCAATCAGCCCCAGCATTTT.

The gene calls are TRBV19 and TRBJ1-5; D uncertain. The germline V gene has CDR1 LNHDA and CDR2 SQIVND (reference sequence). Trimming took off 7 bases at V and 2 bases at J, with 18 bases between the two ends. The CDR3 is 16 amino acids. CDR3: CASTKGGGAGNQPQHF. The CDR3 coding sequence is TGTGCCAGTACCAAGGGTGGAGGAGCTGGCAATCAGCCCCAGCATTTT.

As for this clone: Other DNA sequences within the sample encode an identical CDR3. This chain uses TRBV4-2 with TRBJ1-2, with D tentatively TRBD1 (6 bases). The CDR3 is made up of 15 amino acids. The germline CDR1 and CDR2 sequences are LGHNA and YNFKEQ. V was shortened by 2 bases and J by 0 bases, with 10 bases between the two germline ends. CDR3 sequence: CASSQPGQTNYGYTF. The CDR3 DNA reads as TGTGCCAGCAGCCAACCCGGACAGACTAACTATGGCTACACCTTC.

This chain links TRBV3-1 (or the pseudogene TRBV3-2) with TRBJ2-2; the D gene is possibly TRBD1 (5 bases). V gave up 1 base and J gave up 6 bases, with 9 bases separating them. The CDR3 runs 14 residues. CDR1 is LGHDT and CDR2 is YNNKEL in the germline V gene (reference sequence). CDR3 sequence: CASSQGGASGELFF. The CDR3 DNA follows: TGTGCCAGCAGCCAAGGTGGGGCGTCCGGGGAGCTGTTTTTT.

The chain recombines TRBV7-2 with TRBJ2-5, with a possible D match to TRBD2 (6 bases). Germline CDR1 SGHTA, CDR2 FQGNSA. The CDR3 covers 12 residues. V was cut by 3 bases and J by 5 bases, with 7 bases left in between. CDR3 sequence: CASSFGGETQYF. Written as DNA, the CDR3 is TGTGCCAGCAGCTTCGGGGGTGAGACCCAGTACTTC. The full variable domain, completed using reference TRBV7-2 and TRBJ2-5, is GAGVSQSPSNKVTEKGKDVELRCDPISGHTALYWYRQSLGQGLEFLIYFQGNSAPDKSGLPSDRFSAERTGGSVSTLTIQRTQQEDSAVYLCASSFGGETQYFGPGTRLLVL.

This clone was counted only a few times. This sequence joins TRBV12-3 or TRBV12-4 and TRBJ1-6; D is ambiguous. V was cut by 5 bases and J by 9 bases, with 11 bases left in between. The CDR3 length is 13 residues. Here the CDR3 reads CASSPEAGSPLHF. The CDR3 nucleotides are TGTGCCAGCAGTCCAGAAGCAGGTTCACCCCTCCACTTT.

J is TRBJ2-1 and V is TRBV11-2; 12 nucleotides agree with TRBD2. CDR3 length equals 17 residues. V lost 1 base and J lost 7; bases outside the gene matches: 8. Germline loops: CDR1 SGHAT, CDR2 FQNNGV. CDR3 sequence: CASSLAPTSGGGNEQFF. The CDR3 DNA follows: TGTGCCAGCAGCTTAGCCCCGACTAGCGGGGGAGGTAATGAGCAGTTCTTC.

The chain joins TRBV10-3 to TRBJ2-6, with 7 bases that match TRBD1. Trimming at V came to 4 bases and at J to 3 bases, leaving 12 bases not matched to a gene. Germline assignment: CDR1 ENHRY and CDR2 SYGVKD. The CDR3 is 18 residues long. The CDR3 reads CAISGRQGQRVGANVLTF. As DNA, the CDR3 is TGTGCCATCAGTGGCCGACAGGGCCAGAGGGTTGGGGCCAACGTCCTGACTTTC.